The entry below describes one TCR beta chain. Antigen: not known. The data are from a study of cytomegalovirus exposure and HLA in healthy donors. Study-wide results and caveats: Later, an analysis found that TCR clusters from the first cohort tended to co-occur in the 95 to 150 validation repertoires. Listed as cytomegalovirus-associated were 150 or so TCR beta chains.

TCRdb's copy holds only in-frame clones and misses some; the assay was immunoSEQ multiplex PCR. Altogether about 360,000 clones are present, roughly 89% being singletons, with the ten largest covering 0.83%. The receptor comes from a woman aged 18-35 years in good health and CMV-seronegative. Sequencing was carried out using PBMCs.

CDR3: CASSLRQGSNTEAFF. For the CDR3, the DNA is TGTGCCAGCAGCCTAAGACAGGGTAGCAACACTGAAGCTTTCTTT. The rearrangement uses TRBV7-9 and TRBJ1-1; 7 nucleotides line up with TRBD1. This CDR3 contains 15 residues. After removal of 5 bases from V and 2 bases from J, the junction contained 8 bases not matched to a gene. Looked up from germline, CDR1 is SEHNR and CDR2 is FQNEAQ (reference sequence).